Included here is one TCR beta chain sequence, with context. The target antigen is unknown. The data are from a study of cytomegalovirus exposure and HLA in healthy donors. A multiplex PCR was run with 60 Vbeta primers and 13 Jbeta primers. Only in-frame clones appear in the TCRdb table, and some are missing; sequencing was by immunoSEQ multiplex PCR. The sample shows around 150,000 clones, 70% to 90% of them seen only once. Study outcomes and limitations: There were 150 to 200 TCR beta chains listed as cytomegalovirus-associated. Earlier analysis looked at TCR beta V segments, and most were productive about 87% or about 30% of the time.

The CDR3 covers 17 residues. Trimming cost V 7 bases and J 8 bases, with 29 bases left between them. Germline V gene data show CDR1 as SEHNR and CDR2 as FQNEAQ (reference sequence). Material for sequencing was PBMCs. This chain links TRBV7-9 with TRBJ1-2; D gene uncertain. This sequence was found in a man aged 18 to 29 in good health and CMV-seropositive. This chain's CDR3 is CASTSFPREGSDRGYTF. DNA for the CDR3: TGTGCCAGCACCTCTTTCCCTCGGGAAGGGTCAGATCGGGGCTACACCTTC.